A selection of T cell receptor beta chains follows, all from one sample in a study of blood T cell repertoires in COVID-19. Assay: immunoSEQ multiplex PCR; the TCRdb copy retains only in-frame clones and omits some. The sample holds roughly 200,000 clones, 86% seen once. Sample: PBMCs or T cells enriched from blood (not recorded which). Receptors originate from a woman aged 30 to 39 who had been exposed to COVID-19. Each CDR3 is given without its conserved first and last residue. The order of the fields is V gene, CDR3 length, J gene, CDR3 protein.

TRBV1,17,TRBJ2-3,TSSLPPAPSGASADTQY
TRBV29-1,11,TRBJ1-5,SVADRANQPQH
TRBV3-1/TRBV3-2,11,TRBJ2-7,ASSQDGGSEQY
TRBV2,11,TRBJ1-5,ASRTDRSQPQH
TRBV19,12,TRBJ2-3,ASSKTDSTDTQY
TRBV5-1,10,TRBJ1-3,ASSSDGNTIY
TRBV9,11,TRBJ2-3,ASSIQSTDTQY
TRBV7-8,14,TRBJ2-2,ASSLATGGNTGELF
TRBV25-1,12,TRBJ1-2,ASRREGGSYGYT
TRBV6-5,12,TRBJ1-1,ASRYQGANTEAF
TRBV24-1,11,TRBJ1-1,ANSQGMNTEAF
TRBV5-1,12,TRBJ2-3,ASRQGVGTDTQY
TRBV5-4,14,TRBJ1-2,ASTLGGGTTGYGYT
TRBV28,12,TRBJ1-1,ASTLLTGATEAF
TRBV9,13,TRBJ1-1,ASSDLRATGTEAF
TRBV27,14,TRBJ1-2,ASSDSYQPPGYGYT
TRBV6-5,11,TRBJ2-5,ASGRTGIETQY
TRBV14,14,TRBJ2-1,ASSQDETATGDEQF
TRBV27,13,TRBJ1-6,ASSLRSSYNSPLH
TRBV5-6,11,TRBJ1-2,ASSSGSNYGYT
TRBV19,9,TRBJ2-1,ASRTYNEQF
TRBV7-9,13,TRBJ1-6,ASSLTGLGGSPLH
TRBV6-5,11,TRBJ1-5,ASSYHGGQPQH
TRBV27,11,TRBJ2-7,ASSLTGSREQY
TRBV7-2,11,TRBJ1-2,ASSSRGNYGYT
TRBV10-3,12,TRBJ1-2,AITGTGDDYGYT
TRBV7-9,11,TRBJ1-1,ASRVVGNTEAF
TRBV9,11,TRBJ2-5,ASSMTSQETQY
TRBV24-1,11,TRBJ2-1,ATSEYYHNEQF
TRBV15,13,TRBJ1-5,ATSRAPAQDQPQH
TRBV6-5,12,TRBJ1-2,ASRQTGGDYGYT
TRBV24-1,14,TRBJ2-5,ATRKGTGGFGETQY
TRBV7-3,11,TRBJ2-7,ASSQTALGEQY
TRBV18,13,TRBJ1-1,ASSPRQDLNTEAF
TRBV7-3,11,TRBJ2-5,ASSFAGGETQY
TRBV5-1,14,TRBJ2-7,ASSWPAGGPSYEQY
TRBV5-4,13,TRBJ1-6,ASSLAGQPNSPLH
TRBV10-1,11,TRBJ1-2,ASSEGHDYGYT
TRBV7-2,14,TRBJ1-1,ASSKDRGLWNTEAF
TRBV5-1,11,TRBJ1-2,ASSLQTGVGYT
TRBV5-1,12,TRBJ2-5,ASSLVTEPETQY
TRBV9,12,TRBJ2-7,ASSLGQGGVEQY
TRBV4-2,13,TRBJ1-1,ASSRPEGAITEAF
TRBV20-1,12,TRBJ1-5,SASSQEANQPQH
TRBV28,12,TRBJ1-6,ASSARGRRSPLH
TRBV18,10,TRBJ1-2,ASSPGQDGYT
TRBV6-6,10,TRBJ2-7,ASNHRGTAQY
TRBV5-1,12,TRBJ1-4,ASSQGGTNEKLF
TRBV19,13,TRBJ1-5,ASSPGQAINQPQH
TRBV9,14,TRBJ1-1,ASSVDLRTVNTEAF
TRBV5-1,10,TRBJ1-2,ASSLDSYGYT